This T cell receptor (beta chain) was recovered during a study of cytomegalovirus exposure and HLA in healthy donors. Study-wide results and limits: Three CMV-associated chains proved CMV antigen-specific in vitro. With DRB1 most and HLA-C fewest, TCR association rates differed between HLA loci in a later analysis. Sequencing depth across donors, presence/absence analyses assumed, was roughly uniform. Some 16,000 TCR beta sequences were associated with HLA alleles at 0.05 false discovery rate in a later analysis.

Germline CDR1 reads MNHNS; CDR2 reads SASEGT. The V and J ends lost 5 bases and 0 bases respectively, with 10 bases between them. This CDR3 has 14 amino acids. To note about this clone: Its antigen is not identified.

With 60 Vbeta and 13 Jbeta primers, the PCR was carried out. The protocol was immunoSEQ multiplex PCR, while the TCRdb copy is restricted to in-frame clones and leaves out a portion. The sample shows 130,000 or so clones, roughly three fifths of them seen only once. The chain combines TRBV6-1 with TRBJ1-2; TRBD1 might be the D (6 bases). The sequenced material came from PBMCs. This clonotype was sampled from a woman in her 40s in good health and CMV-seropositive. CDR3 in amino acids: CASSLGTTNYGYTF. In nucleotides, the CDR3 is TGTGCCAGCAGTCTTGGGACAACTAACTATGGCTACACCTTC.